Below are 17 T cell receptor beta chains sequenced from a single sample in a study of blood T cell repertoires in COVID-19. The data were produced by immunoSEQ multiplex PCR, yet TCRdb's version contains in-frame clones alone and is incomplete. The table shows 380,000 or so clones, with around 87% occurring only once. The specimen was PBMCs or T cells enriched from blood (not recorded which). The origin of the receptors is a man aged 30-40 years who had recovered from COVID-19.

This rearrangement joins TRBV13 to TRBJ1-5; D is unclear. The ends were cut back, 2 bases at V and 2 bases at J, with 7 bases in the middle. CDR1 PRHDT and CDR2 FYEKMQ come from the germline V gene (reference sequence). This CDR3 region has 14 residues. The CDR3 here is CASSLFGGNQPQHF. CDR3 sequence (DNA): TGTGCCAGCAGCTTATTCGGGGGCAATCAGCCCCAGCATTTT.

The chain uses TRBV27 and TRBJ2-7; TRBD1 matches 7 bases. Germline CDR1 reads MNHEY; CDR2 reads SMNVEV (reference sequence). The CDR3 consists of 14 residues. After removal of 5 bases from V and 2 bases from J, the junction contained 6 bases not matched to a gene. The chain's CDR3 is CASSVQTGAYEQYF. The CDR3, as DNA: TGTGCCAGCAGTGTACAAACAGGGGCCTACGAGCAGTACTTC.

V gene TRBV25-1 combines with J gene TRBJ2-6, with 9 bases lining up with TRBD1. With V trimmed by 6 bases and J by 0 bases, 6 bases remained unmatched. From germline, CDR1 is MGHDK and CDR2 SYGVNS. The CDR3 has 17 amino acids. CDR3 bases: TGTGCCAGCAGGGGGACAGGGAACCTCTCTGGGGCCAACGTCCTGACTTTC. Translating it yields CASRGTGNLSGANVLTF.

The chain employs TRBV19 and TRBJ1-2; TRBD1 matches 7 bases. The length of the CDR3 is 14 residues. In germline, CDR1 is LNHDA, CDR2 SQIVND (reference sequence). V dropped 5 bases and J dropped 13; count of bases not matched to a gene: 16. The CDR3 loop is CASSPPGQMGRSTF. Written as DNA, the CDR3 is TGTGCCAGTAGTCCTCCGGGACAGATGGGCCGCAGCACCTTC.

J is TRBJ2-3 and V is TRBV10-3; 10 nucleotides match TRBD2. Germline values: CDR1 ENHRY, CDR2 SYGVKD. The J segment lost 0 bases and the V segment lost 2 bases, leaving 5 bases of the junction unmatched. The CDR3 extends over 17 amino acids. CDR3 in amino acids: CAISETTSGDSTDTQYF. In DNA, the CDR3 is TGTGCCATCAGTGAGACTACTAGCGGGGATAGCACAGATACGCAGTATTTT.

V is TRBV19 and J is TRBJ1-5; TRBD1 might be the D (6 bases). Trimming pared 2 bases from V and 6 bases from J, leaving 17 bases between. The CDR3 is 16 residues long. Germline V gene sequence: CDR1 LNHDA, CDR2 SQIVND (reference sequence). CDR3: CASSISLGAQGQPQHF. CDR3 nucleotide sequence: TGTGCCAGTAGTATAAGTTTAGGGGCACAGGGTCAGCCCCAGCATTTT.

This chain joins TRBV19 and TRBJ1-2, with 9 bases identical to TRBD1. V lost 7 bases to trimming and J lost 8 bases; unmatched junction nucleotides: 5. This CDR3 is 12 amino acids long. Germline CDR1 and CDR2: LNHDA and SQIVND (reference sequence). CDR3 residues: CASTPTGGGYTF. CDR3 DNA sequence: TGTGCCAGTACCCCGACAGGGGGAGGCTACACCTTC. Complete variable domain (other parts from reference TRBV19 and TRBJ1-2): DGGITQSPKYLFRKEGQNVTLSCEQNLNHDAMYWYRQDPGQGLRLIYYSQIVNDFQKGDIAEGYSVSREKKESFPLTVTSAQKNPTAFYLCASTPTGGGYTFGSGTRLTVV.

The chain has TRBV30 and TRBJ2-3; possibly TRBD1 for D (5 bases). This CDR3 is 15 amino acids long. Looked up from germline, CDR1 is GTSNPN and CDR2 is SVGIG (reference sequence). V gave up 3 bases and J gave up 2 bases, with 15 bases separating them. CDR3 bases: TGTGCCTGGAGCGCCCTCCAGGGTATCACAGATACGCAGTATTTT. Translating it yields CAWSALQGITDTQYF. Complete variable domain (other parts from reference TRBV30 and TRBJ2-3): SQTIHQWPATLVQPVGSPLSLECTVEGTSNPNLYWYRQAAGRGLQLLFYSVGIGQISSEVPQNLSASRPQDRQFILSSKKLLLSDSGFYLCAWSALQGITDTQYFGPGTRLTVL.

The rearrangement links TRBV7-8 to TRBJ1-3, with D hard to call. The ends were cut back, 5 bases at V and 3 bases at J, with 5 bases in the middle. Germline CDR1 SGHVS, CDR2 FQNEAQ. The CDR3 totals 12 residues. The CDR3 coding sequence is TGTGCCAGCAGCCAGAGTGGAAACACCATATATTTT. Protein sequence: CASSQSGNTIYF. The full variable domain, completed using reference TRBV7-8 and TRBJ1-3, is GAGVSQSPRYKVAKRGQDVALRCDPISGHVSLFWYQQALGQGPEFLTYFQNEAQLDKSGLPSDRFFAERPEGSVSTLKIQRTQQEDSAVYLCASSQSGNTIYFGEGSWLTVV.

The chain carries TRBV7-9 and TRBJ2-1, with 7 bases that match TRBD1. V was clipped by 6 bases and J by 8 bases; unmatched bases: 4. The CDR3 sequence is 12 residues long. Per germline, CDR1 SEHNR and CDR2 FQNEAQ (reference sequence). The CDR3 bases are TGTGCCAGCAGTTGGACAGGAGATGAGCAGTTCTTC. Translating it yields CASSWTGDEQFF.

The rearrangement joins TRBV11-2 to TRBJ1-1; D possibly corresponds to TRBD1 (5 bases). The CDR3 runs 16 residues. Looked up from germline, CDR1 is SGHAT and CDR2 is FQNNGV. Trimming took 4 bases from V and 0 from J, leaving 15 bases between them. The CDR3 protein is CASSSLGEGMNTEAFF. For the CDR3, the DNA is TGTGCCAGCAGCTCCCTAGGGGAGGGGATGAACACTGAAGCTTTCTTT.

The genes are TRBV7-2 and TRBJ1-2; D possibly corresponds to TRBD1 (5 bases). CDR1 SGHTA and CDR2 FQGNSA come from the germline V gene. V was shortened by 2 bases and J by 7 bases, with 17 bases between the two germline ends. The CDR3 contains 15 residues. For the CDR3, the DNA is TGTGCCAGCAGCTTACCCGGGACCGGGAGGGCTGGCTACACCTTC. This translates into CASSLPGTGRAGYTF.

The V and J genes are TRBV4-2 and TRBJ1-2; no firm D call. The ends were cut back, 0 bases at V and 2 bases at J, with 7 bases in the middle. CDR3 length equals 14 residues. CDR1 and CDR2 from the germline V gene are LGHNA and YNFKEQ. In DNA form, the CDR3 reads TGTGCCAGCAGCCAAGACAGAAAAAACTATGGCTACACCTTC. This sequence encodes CASSQDRKNYGYTF.

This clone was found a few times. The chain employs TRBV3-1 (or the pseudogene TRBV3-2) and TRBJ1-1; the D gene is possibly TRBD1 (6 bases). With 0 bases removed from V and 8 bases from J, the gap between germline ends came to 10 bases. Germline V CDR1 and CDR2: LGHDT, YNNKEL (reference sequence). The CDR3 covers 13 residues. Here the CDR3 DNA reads TGTGCCAGCAGCCAAGAAGGCAGGGGAGAAGCTTTCTTT. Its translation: CASSQEGRGEAFF.

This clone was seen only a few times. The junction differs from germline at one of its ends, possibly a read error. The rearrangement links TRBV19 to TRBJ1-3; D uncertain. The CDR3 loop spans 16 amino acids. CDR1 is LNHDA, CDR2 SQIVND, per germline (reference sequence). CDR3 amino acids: CASSLPTRVGGSTIYF. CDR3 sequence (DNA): TGTGCCAGTAGTCTTCCGACCAGAGTGGGAGGAAGCACCATATATTTT. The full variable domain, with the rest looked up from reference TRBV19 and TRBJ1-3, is DGGITQSPKYLFRKEGQNVTLSCEQNLNHDAMYWYRQDPGQGLRLIYYSQIVNDFQKGDIAEGYSVSREKKESFPLTVTSAQKNPTAFYLCASSLPTRVGGSTIYFGEGSWLTVV.

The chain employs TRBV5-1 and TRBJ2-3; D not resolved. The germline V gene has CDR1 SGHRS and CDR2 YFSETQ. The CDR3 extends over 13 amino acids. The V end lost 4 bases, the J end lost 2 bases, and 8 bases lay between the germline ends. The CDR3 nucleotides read TGCGCCAGCAGCCTTTACTCCACAGATACGCAGTATTTT. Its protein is CASSLYSTDTQYF.

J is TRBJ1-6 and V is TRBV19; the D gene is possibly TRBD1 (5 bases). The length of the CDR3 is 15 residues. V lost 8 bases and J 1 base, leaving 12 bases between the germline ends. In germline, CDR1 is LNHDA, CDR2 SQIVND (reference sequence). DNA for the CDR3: TGTGCCAGTGGTTCGGGGGGATCCTATAATTCACCCCTCCACTTT. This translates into CASGSGGSYNSPLHF.